One sample yielded the 17 T cell receptor beta chains listed below, sequenced in a study of shared clonotypes between healthy human individuals. Sequencing used immunoSEQ multiplex PCR; TCRdb keeps in-frame clones, though not all of them. Of about 2.3 million clones listed, 92% are singletons. The sample taken for sequencing was naive CD4+ T cells from PBMCs. As for subset: CD45RA+ positively selected. The receptors stem from a man between 18 and 35 years old in good health. Some clones in this sample may be carry-over from other donors' samples.

This sequence joins TRBV18 and TRBJ1-1; D is ambiguous. V was pared by 5 bases and J by 6 bases, with 16 bases between. Germline lookup yields CDR1 KGHSH and CDR2 LQKENI. There are 14 residues in the CDR3. The chain's CDR3 is CASSNDLRVAEAFF. In nucleotides, the CDR3 is TGTGCCAGCTCAAACGACCTGAGAGTGGCTGAAGCTTTCTTT. Combining the CDR3 with reference TRBV18 and TRBJ1-1 gives the whole variable domain NAGVMQNPRHLVRRRGQEARLRCSPMKGHSHVYWYRQLPEEGLKFMVYLQKENIIDESGMPKERFSAEFPKEGPSILRIQQVVRGDSAAYFCASSNDLRVAEAFFGQGTRLTVV.

Notes on this clone: Distinct nucleotide sequences in the sample also encode this CDR3. The V call is TRBV14, the J call TRBJ2-3; D call uncertain. This CDR3 has 13 residues. CDR1 is SGHDN and CDR2 is FVKESK in the germline V gene. The ends were cut back, 1 base at V and 6 bases at J, with 8 bases in the middle. The CDR3: CASSQGLADTQYF. CDR3 nucleotides: TGTGCCAGCAGCCAAGGTCTGGCGGATACGCAGTATTTT.

The chain links TRBV28 to TRBJ2-7, with 8 bases that match TRBD2. Germline assignment: CDR1 MDHEN and CDR2 SYDVKM. V gave up 10 bases and J gave up 4 bases; unmatched junction bases: 12. The length of the CDR3 is 14 residues. The CDR3 loop reads CATRGGEAFYEQYF. The CDR3, as DNA: TGTGCCACCCGGGGGGGGGAGGCCTTTTACGAGCAGTACTTC.

The chain links TRBV5-5 to TRBJ2-6; 9 bases are shared with TRBD2. This CDR3 is built from 16 residues. Germline V gene data show CDR1 as SGHKS and CDR2 as YYEKEE (reference sequence). V gave up 2 bases and J gave up 2 bases; unmatched junction bases: 2. CDR3: CASSFSGSAGANVLTF. The CDR3, as DNA: TGTGCCAGCAGCTTTAGCGGGAGTGCTGGGGCCAACGTCCTGACTTTC.

The chain joins TRBV2 to TRBJ2-1, with 16 positions matching TRBD2. Germline V gives CDR1 SNHLY, CDR2 FYNNEI. The CDR3 length is 19 residues. V shed 6 bases, J shed 8 bases, and the junction held 16 bases outside the gene matches. CDR3 DNA: TGTGCCAGCAGGGGAACCGGGACTAGCGGGAGGGCCAGGAGTGATGAGCAGTTCTTC. Amino acid sequence: CASRGTGTSGRARSDEQFF.

This clone was seen a single time. The chain couples TRBV18 to TRBJ2-5; D might be TRBD1 (6 bases). Trimming removed 4 bases from V and 1 base from J, with 7 bases in between. Germline V CDR1 and CDR2: KGHSH, LQKENI. This CDR3 contains 13 residues. As DNA, the CDR3 is TGTGCCAGCTCACAAGGGGGCCAAGAGACCCAGTACTTC. Protein product: CASSQGGQETQYF.

Concerning this clone itself: Within the sample, other DNA sequences also encode this same CDR3. The chain is built from TRBV7-3 and TRBJ1-2; D is unclear. This CDR3 has 13 residues. The germline gives CDR1 SGHTA, CDR2 FQGTGA. V lost 5 bases and J lost 1, with 8 bases in between. The CDR3 here is CASSPGLNYGYTF. The CDR3 nucleotides read TGTGCCAGCAGCCCTGGACTTAACTATGGCTACACCTTC.

The chain has TRBV4-2 and TRBJ2-2, with TRBD1 matching over 10 bases. CDR3 length: 14 amino acids. Germline V gene data show CDR1 as LGHNA and CDR2 as YNFKEQ. V lost 3 bases and J lost 7; bases outside the gene matches: 2. Here the CDR3 DNA reads TGTGCCAGCAGCCAGGACAGGGGGGTCGGGGAGCTGTTTTTT. As protein: CASSQDRGVGELFF.

The rearrangement links TRBV5-4 to TRBJ2-5, with D possibly TRBD2 on 6 matching bases. V lost 4 bases to trimming and J lost 2 bases, with 18 bases between them. This CDR3 contains 16 residues. Germline V gene lookup returns CDR1 SGHNT and CDR2 YYREEE (reference sequence). CDR3 sequence: CASSPTSGGLQETQYF. CDR3 nucleotides: TGTGCCAGCAGCCCGACTTCAGGAGGGCTACAAGAGACCCAGTACTTC.

The genes are TRBV4-3 and TRBJ2-1; 9 nucleotides agree with TRBD2. With V trimmed by 0 bases and J by 0 bases, 9 bases remained unmatched. Germline values: CDR1 LGHNA, CDR2 YSLEER. The CDR3 covers 19 residues. CDR3 sequence reads: CASSQEGSLAGSSYNEQFF. Written as DNA, the CDR3 is TGCGCCAGCAGCCAAGAAGGAAGTCTAGCGGGGAGCTCCTACAATGAGCAGTTCTTC.

This sequence joins TRBV7-3 and TRBJ2-1; maybe TRBD1 (6 bases). This CDR3 is 15 amino acids long. V lost 5 bases to trimming and J lost 5 bases, with 16 bases between them. The V gene's germline CDR1 is SGHTA and CDR2 FQGTGA. CDR3 amino acids: CASSPLGQGNNEQFF. Written as DNA, the CDR3 is TGTGCCAGCAGCCCACTGGGCCAGGGGAACAATGAGCAGTTCTTC.

The chain combines TRBV19 with TRBJ1-4, with TRBD1 as a possible D gene (6 bases). The length of the CDR3 is 16 residues. In germline, CDR1 is LNHDA, CDR2 SQIVND (reference sequence). V dropped 4 bases and J dropped 4 bases, with 16 bases sitting between them. The CDR3 bases are TGTGCCAGTAGTACCCCGGGACAAGGGAATAATGAAAAACTGTTTTTT. Residues: CASSTPGQGNNEKLFF.

The chain is built from TRBV19 and TRBJ1-1, with D possibly matching TRBD1 (5 bases). Germline CDR1 is LNHDA and CDR2 is SQIVND (reference sequence). Trimming took 6 bases from V and 8 from J, leaving 19 bases between them. This CDR3 comprises 14 residues. This chain's CDR3 is CASSAGPHSHEAFF. CDR3 nucleotide sequence: TGTGCCAGTAGCGCAGGGCCCCATTCCCACGAAGCTTTCTTT.

For this clone: The sample contains more than one DNA sequence encoding this CDR3. The V call is TRBV14, the J call TRBJ2-7; D not resolved. CDR1 is SGHDN, CDR2 FVKESK, per germline. The CDR3 consists of 14 residues. V was clipped by 1 base and J by 2 bases, with 9 bases between them. The chain's CDR3 is CASSQGRGTYEQYF. CDR3 sequence (DNA): TGTGCCAGCAGCCAAGGACGCGGTACCTACGAGCAGTACTTC.

This clone was found once. The CDR3 region has the DNA TGTGCCAGCAGTGAATATAGCCAGGGGGAGACCCAGTACTTC. Amino acid sequence: CASSEYSQGETQYF. The J gene is TRBJ2-5, the V gene TRBV25-1; a weak D match, TRBD1 (6 bases). Looked up from germline, CDR1 is MGHDK and CDR2 is SYGVNS. This CDR3 is 14 amino acids long. The V end lost 0 bases, the J end lost 5 bases, and 10 bases lay between the germline ends.

This clone was seen a single time. This chain uses TRBV28 with TRBJ2-1; 7 nucleotides agree with TRBD1. The germline gives CDR1 MDHEN, CDR2 SYDVKM. This CDR3 has 15 residues. V lost 4 bases, J lost 1 base, and 4 bases stayed unmatched. The CDR3 here is CASSSTGVSYNEQFF. The DNA for the CDR3 is TGTGCCAGCAGTTCTACAGGGGTGTCCTACAATGAGCAGTTCTTC. The full variable domain, in which reference TRBV28 and TRBJ2-1 provide the parts outside the CDR3, is DVKVTQSSRYLVKRTGEKVFLECVQDMDHENMFWYRQDPGLGLRLIYFSYDVKMKEKGDIPEGYSVSREKKERFSLILESASTNQTSMYLCASSSTGVSYNEQFFGPGTRLTVL.

This chain uses TRBV27 with TRBJ2-3; perhaps D is TRBD1 or TRBD2 (5 bases each). The CDR3 length is 15 residues. The V gene lost 3 bases and the J gene lost 2 bases, with 12 bases spanning the gap. CDR1 is MNHEY, CDR2 SMNVEV, per germline (reference sequence). CDR3 residues: CASSLGRGDTDTQYF. CDR3 DNA sequence: TGTGCCAGCAGTTTGGGACGGGGAGACACAGATACGCAGTATTTT.